This T cell receptor (beta chain) was observed in a study of cytomegalovirus exposure and HLA in healthy donors. The primer mix had 60 Vbeta and 13 Jbeta primers. Sequenced by immunoSEQ multiplex PCR; TCRdb stores in-frame clones only, minus some. The table lists 90,000 to 150,000 clones, 63% of them singletons. Broader study findings: Later on, an analysis tied over 15,000 TCR beta sequences to HLA alleles at 0.05 false discovery rate.

On this clone itself: Antigen unknown.

Trimming took off 1 base at V and 7 bases at J, with 8 bases between the two ends. Germline V lookup: CDR1 LNHDA, CDR2 SQIVND (reference sequence). CDR3 length: 14 residues. This sequence originates from a man aged 35-49 years in good health and CMV-seropositive. Sequencing was performed on PBMCs. V usage is TRBV19 and J usage is TRBJ1-6; no clear D gene. CDR3 DNA: TGTGCCAGTAGTATAGTTCAGGCGAATTCACCCCTCCACTTT. Amino acid sequence: CASSIVQANSPLHF.